Presented here are 30 T cell receptor beta chains from one specimen sequenced in a study of OX40 agonist ivuxolimab in advanced cancers. The table came from immunoSEQ multiplex PCR; TCRdb's copy has only in-frame clones and leaves some out. The sample lists some 71,000 clones; less than 90% were seen once. This specimen was CD4+ or CD8+ T cells sorted from blood, taken in a trial of the OX40 agonist ivuxolimab. All receptors come from an adult with an advanced solid tumor such as melanoma, head and neck, liver or kidney cancer.

This chain links TRBV27 with TRBJ2-7, with TRBD1 identical over 9 bases. The CDR3 loop spans 14 amino acids. Germline values: CDR1 MNHEY, CDR2 SMNVEV (reference sequence). Unmatched junction bases numbered 7, after V lost 6 bases and J lost 4 bases. CDR3 loop: CASRPDRGRYEQYF. CDR3 nucleotides: TGTGCCAGCAGACCGGACAGGGGCAGGTACGAGCAGTACTTC.

The chain carries TRBV9 and TRBJ2-1, with TRBD2 as a possible D gene (6 bases). V gave up 0 bases and J gave up 7 bases, with 17 bases separating them. This CDR3 has 16 amino acids. Per the germline V gene, CDR1 is SGDLS and CDR2 is YYNGEE. CDR3 region: CASSVGGTSMWNEQFF. CDR3 nucleotides: TGTGCCAGCAGCGTAGGAGGGACTTCAATGTGGAATGAGCAGTTCTTC.

J is TRBJ2-1 and V is TRBV7-8; tentatively, D is TRBD2 (6 bases). V shed 2 bases and J shed 3 bases, with 14 bases lying between them. Germline CDR1 reads SGHVS; CDR2 reads FQNEAQ. The CDR3 extends over 16 amino acids. The CDR3: CASSLFGGIYYNEQFF. CDR3 nucleotides: TGTGCCAGCAGCTTATTTGGGGGGATCTACTACAATGAGCAGTTCTTC. The full variable domain, in which reference TRBV7-8 and TRBJ2-1 provide the parts outside the CDR3, is GAGVSQSPRYKVAKRGQDVALRCDPISGHVSLFWYQQALGQGPEFLTYFQNEAQLDKSGLPSDRFFAERPEGSVSTLKIQRTQQEDSAVYLCASSLFGGIYYNEQFFGPGTRLTVL.

The J gene is TRBJ1-6, the V gene TRBV15; unclear D gene. Germline V gives CDR1 LNHNV, CDR2 YYDKDF (reference sequence). The length of the CDR3 is 15 residues. Trimming pared 2 bases from V and 2 bases from J, leaving 7 bases between. CDR3 sequence reads: CATSRMGPYNSPLHF. CDR3 DNA sequence: TGTGCCACCAGCAGAATGGGCCCCTATAATTCACCCCTCCACTTT.

The chain employs TRBV6-5 and TRBJ2-1; D may be TRBD1 (5 bases). The germline CDR1 and CDR2 sequences are MNHEY and SVGAGI. This CDR3 spans 15 amino acids. Trimming removed 2 bases at V and 1 base at J, with 9 bases between. DNA for the CDR3: TGTGCCAGCAGTTACGGGGCAAGTTCCTACAATGAGCAGTTCTTC. It translates to CASSYGASSYNEQFF.

The rearrangement uses TRBV27 and TRBJ2-5, with D perhaps matching TRBD2 (5 bases). The V end lost 1 base, the J end lost 5 bases, and 14 bases lay between the germline ends. This CDR3 has 15 residues. Germline CDR1 is MNHEY and CDR2 is SMNVEV (reference sequence). The CDR3 loop is CASSLFGVGGETQYF. The CDR3 DNA sequence: TGTGCCAGCAGTTTATTTGGAGTCGGCGGGGAGACCCAGTACTTC.

The rearrangement joins TRBV30 to TRBJ1-2; D unclear. The CDR3 length is 13 residues. V was cut by 0 bases and J by 10 bases, with 15 bases left in between. Germline values: CDR1 GTSNPN, CDR2 SVGIG (reference sequence). Here the CDR3 reads CAWSVRADSDYTF. The CDR3 DNA reads TGTGCCTGGAGTGTACGGGCGGATAGTGACTACACCTTC.

The chain combines TRBV28 with TRBJ1-1, with 7 positions matching TRBD1. Unmatched junction bases numbered 6, after V lost 2 bases and J lost 6 bases. The CDR3 runs to 14 residues. Germline V gene lookup returns CDR1 MDHEN and CDR2 SYDVKM. CDR3 nucleotides: TGTGCCAGCAGTTTAAGTCCGGGACAGCCTGAAGCTTTCTTT. Translation: CASSLSPGQPEAFF.

The chain couples TRBV5-1 to TRBJ1-1; D is unresolved. The V gene's germline CDR1 is SGHRS and CDR2 YFSETQ. The CDR3 loop spans 14 amino acids. Trimming removed 0 bases from V and 0 bases from J, with 6 bases in between. CDR3 coding DNA: TGCGCCAGCAGCTTGGACCCCCTGAACACTGAAGCTTTCTTT. Residues: CASSLDPLNTEAFF.

The chain is built from TRBV11-1 and TRBJ2-2, with a weak D call TRBD2 (5 bases). This CDR3 region has 16 residues. Germline loops: CDR1 SGHAT, CDR2 FQDESV (reference sequence). The V end lost 5 bases, the J end lost 7 bases, and 20 bases lay between the germline ends. The chain's CDR3 is CASSLDPGGGGGELFF. Here the CDR3 DNA reads TGTGCCAGCAGCCTAGACCCGGGTGGCGGAGGCGGGGAGCTGTTTTTT.

J is TRBJ1-5 and V is TRBV19; D unresolved. The V end lost 2 bases, the J end lost 4 bases, and 6 bases lay between the germline ends. The CDR3 spans 13 residues. Germline V gene sequence: CDR1 LNHDA, CDR2 SQIVND (reference sequence). CDR3 DNA sequence: TGTGCCAGTAGTATAAATCGGAATCAGCCCCAGCATTTT. It codes for CASSINRNQPQHF. Full variable domain (outside the CDR3, taken from reference TRBV19 and TRBJ1-5): DGGITQSPKYLFRKEGQNVTLSCEQNLNHDAMYWYRQDPGQGLRLIYYSQIVNDFQKGDIAEGYSVSREKKESFPLTVTSAQKNPTAFYLCASSINRNQPQHFGDGTRLSIL.

The J gene is TRBJ2-7, the V gene TRBV28, with TRBD1 as a possible D gene (5 bases). CDR1 MDHEN and CDR2 SYDVKM come from the germline V gene. Trimming took 8 bases from V and 6 from J, leaving 20 bases between them. CDR3 length: 14 amino acids. The CDR3 bases are TGTGCCAGCTTTTCGACAGAGACCTTAACCGAGCAGTACTTC. Its translation is CASFSTETLTEQYF.

The chain joins TRBV30 to TRBJ1-4, with a possible D match to TRBD1 (5 bases). The germline V and J ends were trimmed by 3 bases and 7 bases, with 12 bases remaining between them. Germline lookup yields CDR1 GTSNPN and CDR2 SVGIG (reference sequence). The CDR3 is 13 residues long. CDR3 residues: CAWRAAGLEKLFF. CDR3 DNA sequence: TGTGCCTGGAGGGCGGCAGGGCTTGAAAAACTGTTTTTT.

This clone was counted only a few times. This chain uses TRBV9 with TRBJ1-1; D gene unclear. This CDR3 contains 13 residues. Per the germline V gene, CDR1 is SGDLS and CDR2 is YYNGEE. The ends were cut back, 2 bases at V and 4 bases at J, with 9 bases in the middle. This chain's CDR3 is CASSVSGGTEAFF. CDR3 bases: TGTGCCAGCAGCGTGTCGGGTGGCACTGAAGCTTTCTTT.

The chain uses TRBV9 and TRBJ2-3; 10 nucleotides line up with TRBD1. The length of the CDR3 is 17 residues. Germline V gene data show CDR1 as SGDLS and CDR2 as YYNGEE. The V and J ends lost 4 bases and 5 bases, in that order; junction bases with no gene match: 13. The CDR3 nucleotides read TGTGCCAGCAGCCCACGGGGACAGGGGATGTTTGGAGATACGCAGTATTTT. This sequence encodes CASSPRGQGMFGDTQYF.

The chain carries TRBV6-1 and TRBJ1-1; D possibly corresponds to TRBD1 (5 bases). The V and J ends lost 4 bases and 1 base respectively, with 10 bases between them. Germline-derived CDR1 and CDR2 are MNHNS and SASEGT. The CDR3 consists of 14 residues. CDR3: CASSVDRQNTEAFF. As DNA, the CDR3 is TGTGCCAGCAGTGTAGACAGACAGAACACTGAAGCTTTCTTT.

This rearrangement joins TRBV30 to TRBJ1-1; 9 bases match TRBD1. Trimming took 0 bases from V and 13 from J; bases not matched to a gene: 9. From germline, CDR1 is GTSNPN and CDR2 SVGIG (reference sequence). The CDR3 length is 13 residues. The DNA of the CDR3 is TGTGCCTGGAGTGTAAGACAGGGGGTTAGTGGTTTCTTT. Translation gives CAWSVRQGVSGFF.

J is TRBJ2-5 and V is TRBV18; D gene unclear. CDR1 is KGHSH and CDR2 is LQKENI in the germline V gene. This CDR3 spans 12 amino acids. Trimming stripped 2 bases from V and 5 bases from J, with 6 bases between. The CDR3 protein is CASSPSLETQYF. DNA of the CDR3: TGTGCCAGCTCACCAAGTTTGGAGACCCAGTACTTC. The full variable domain, completed using reference TRBV18 and TRBJ2-5, is NAGVMQNPRHLVRRRGQEARLRCSPMKGHSHVYWYRQLPEEGLKFMVYLQKENIIDESGMPKERFSAEFPKEGPSILRIQQVVRGDSAAYFCASSPSLETQYFGPGTRLLVL.

The V gene is TRBV7-9, the J gene TRBJ1-2, with D unresolved. The CDR3 spans 14 residues. The germline gives CDR1 SEHNR, CDR2 FQNEAQ (reference sequence). V was pared by 1 base and J by 8 bases, with 14 bases between. CDR3 residues: CASSLEQAPRGYTF. CDR3 DNA sequence: TGTGCCAGCAGCTTAGAGCAGGCCCCGCGAGGCTACACCTTC.

The genes are TRBV2 and TRBJ2-5; 7 nucleotides agree with TRBD1. The end of the DNA aligns better with TRBJ2-7, so the J call may be wrong. Germline V CDR1 and CDR2: SNHLY, FYNNEI. The CDR3 extends over 12 amino acids. As DNA, the CDR3 is TGTGCCAGCAGTGTGAGGGGGCGCGAGCAGTACTTC. Translation: CASSVRGREQYF.

The CDR3 here is CASSSGQVGTEAFF. The CDR3 nucleotides are TGTGCCAGCAGCTCGGGACAGGTTGGGACTGAAGCTTTCTTT. V and J are TRBV11-3 and TRBJ1-1, with 8 bases lining up with TRBD1. Looked up from germline, CDR1 is SGHNT and CDR2 is YENEEA. The CDR3 is made up of 14 amino acids. Trimming took 4 bases from V and 5 from J; bases not matched to a gene: 6.

The V gene is TRBV28, the J gene TRBJ2-7; the D gene is possibly TRBD2 (6 bases). This CDR3 comprises 11 residues. CDR1 and CDR2 from the germline V gene are MDHEN and SYDVKM. The ends were cut back, 11 bases at V and 2 bases at J, with 10 bases in the middle. As DNA, the CDR3 is TGTGCCGCATCGGGGGCCTACGAGCAGTACTTC. Its protein product is CAASGAYEQYF.

The CDR3 loop reads CASSSGVASYEQYF. The CDR3, as DNA: TGTGCCAGCAGCTCCGGGGTGGCCTCCTACGAGCAGTACTTC. The chain couples TRBV7-9 to TRBJ2-5, with D perhaps TRBD2 (5 bases). TRBJ2-7 matches the DNA end more closely, so the J call is doubtful. From germline, CDR1 is SEHNR and CDR2 FQNEAQ (reference sequence). The CDR3 contains 14 residues.

The V and J genes are TRBV7-2 and TRBJ2-7, with D perhaps TRBD1 (5 bases). Germline V gives CDR1 SGHTA, CDR2 FQGNSA. Deletions cut 4 bases from V and 6 bases from J, with 10 bases between. The CDR3 is 12 residues long. The CDR3 nucleotides read TGTGCCAGCAGCTCCTTGACAGCCGAGCAGTACTTC. This encodes CASSSLTAEQYF.

The sample holds one count of this clone. This rearrangement joins TRBV27 to TRBJ1-2; 10 bases agree with TRBD1. Looked up from germline, CDR1 is MNHEY and CDR2 is SMNVEV (reference sequence). V lost 7 bases to trimming and J lost 8 bases; unmatched junction nucleotides: 7. CDR3 size: 13 residues. CDR3 sequence (DNA): TGTGCCAGCACCTCGTGGACAGGGGGGGGCTACACCTTC. Amino acids: CASTSWTGGGYTF.

The chain links TRBV6-6 to TRBJ2-5, with D hard to call. The last part of the DNA fits TRBJ2-7 better; the J call may be wrong. Germline loops: CDR1 MNHNY, CDR2 SVGAGI (reference sequence). CDR3 length equals 11 residues. CDR3 sequence reads: CASSTSSEQYF. The CDR3 bases are TGTGCCAGCAGCACAAGCTCCGAGCAGTACTTC.

This rearrangement joins TRBV5-5 to TRBJ2-2; D could derive from TRBD1 or TRBD2 (5 bases each). CDR1 and CDR2 from the germline V gene are SGHKS and YYEKEE (reference sequence). This CDR3 has 14 amino acids. Trimming cost V 4 bases and J 6 bases, with 13 bases left between them. The CDR3 sequence is CASSQGTSAGELFF. CDR3 in DNA: TGTGCCAGCAGCCAGGGAACTAGTGCCGGGGAGCTGTTTTTT.

V and J are TRBV7-9 and TRBJ2-3; the D gene is possibly TRBD2 (6 bases). Germline values: CDR1 SEHNR, CDR2 FQNEAQ (reference sequence). The CDR3 is 16 amino acids. The ends were cut back, 4 bases at V and 8 bases at J, with 22 bases in the middle. The CDR3, as DNA: TGTGCCAGCAGCTCCACACTAGCCGGGTGGTCAGGTACGCAGTATTTT. It translates to CASSSTLAGWSGTQYF.

The chain uses TRBV30 and TRBJ2-5; D unclear. The length of the CDR3 is 12 residues. V lost 0 bases and J lost 9, with 11 bases in between. Per the germline V gene, CDR1 is GTSNPN and CDR2 is SVGIG (reference sequence). The chain's CDR3 is CAWSVPPKAQYF. CDR3 in DNA: TGTGCCTGGAGTGTACCGCCGAAGGCCCAGTACTTC.

The rearrangement links TRBV4-1 to TRBJ1-1; possibly TRBD1 for D (6 bases). Germline V gives CDR1 MGHRA, CDR2 YSYEKL. Trimming pared 2 bases from V and 1 base from J, leaving 11 bases between. This CDR3 is built from 15 residues. In DNA, the CDR3 is TGCGCCAGCAGCCAAATCACAGGGCAGAACACTGAAGCTTTCTTT. Protein product: CASSQITGQNTEAFF.